This note documents a single TCR beta chain sequence. This specimen comes from a study of multiple sclerosis patients with progressive multifocal leukoencephalopathy. The sample's time point: before natalizumab initiation. T0 blood was collected before the first natalizumab infusion. Germline CDR1 SGDLS, CDR2 YYNGEE. With 3 bases removed from V and 3 bases from J, the gap between germline ends came to 9 bases. The CDR3 runs to 13 residues. The assay was run at survey level. Synthetic inline TR CDR3 controls covering all V-J pairings were spiked into each PCR. Here immunoSEQ multiplex PCR was the method, and the copy in TCRdb shows in-frame clones only, minus some. In the table there are under 40,000 clones, around 92% of which are singletons.

The TCR originated in a man under 40 with multiple sclerosis. The chain has TRBV9 and TRBJ1-1; D not resolved. The specimen sequenced was PBMCs. CDR3 sequence: CASSGTWDTEAFF. In DNA, the CDR3 is TGTGCCAGCAGCGGGACTTGGGACACTGAAGCTTTCTTT.